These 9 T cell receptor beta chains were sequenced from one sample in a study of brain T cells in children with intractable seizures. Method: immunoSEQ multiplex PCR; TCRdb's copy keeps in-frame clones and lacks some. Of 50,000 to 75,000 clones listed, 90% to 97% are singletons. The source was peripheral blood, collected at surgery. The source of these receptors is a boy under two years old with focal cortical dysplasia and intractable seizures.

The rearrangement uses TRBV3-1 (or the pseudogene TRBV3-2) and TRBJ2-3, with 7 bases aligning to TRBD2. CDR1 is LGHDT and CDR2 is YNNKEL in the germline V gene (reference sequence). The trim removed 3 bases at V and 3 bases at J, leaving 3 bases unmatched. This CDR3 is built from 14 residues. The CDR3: CASSHLAATDTQYF. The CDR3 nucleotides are TGTGCCAGCAGCCACCTAGCGGCAACAGATACGCAGTATTTT.

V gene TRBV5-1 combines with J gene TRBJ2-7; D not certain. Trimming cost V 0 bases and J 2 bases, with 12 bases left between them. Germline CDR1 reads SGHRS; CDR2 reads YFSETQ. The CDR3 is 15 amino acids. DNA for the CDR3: TGCGCCAGCAGCTTGGCCGGGTCAGCTCCCTACGAGCAGTACTTC. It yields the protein CASSLAGSAPYEQYF.

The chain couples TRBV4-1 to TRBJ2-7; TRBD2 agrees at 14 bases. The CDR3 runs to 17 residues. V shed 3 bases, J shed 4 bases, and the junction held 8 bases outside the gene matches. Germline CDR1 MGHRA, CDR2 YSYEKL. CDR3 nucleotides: TGCGCCAGCAGCCAGAGCACCGGGACTAGCGGGGGTTACGAGCAGTACTTC. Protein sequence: CASSQSTGTSGGYEQYF.

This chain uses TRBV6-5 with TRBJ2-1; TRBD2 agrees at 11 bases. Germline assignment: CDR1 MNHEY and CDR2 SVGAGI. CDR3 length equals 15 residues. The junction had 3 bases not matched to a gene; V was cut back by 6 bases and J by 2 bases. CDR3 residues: CASRKGLAAYNEQFF. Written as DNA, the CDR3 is TGTGCCAGCAGGAAGGGACTAGCGGCCTACAATGAGCAGTTCTTC.

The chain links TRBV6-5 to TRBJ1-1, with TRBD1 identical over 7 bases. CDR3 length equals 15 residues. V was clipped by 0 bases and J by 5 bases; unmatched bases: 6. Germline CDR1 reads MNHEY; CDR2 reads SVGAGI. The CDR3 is CASSYSRGLGTEAFF. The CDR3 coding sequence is TGTGCCAGCAGTTACTCGAGGGGGCTGGGGACTGAAGCTTTCTTT.

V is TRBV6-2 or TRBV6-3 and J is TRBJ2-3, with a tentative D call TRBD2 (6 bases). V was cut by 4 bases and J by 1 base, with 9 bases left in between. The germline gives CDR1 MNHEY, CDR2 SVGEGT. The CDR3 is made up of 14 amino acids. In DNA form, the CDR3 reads TGTGCCAGCAGTTTGGGACTCGGCACAGATACGCAGTATTTT. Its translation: CASSLGLGTDTQYF.

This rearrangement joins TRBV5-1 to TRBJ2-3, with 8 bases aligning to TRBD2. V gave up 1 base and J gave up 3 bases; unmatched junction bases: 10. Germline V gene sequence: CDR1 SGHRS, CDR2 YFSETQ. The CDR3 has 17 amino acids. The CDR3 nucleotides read TGCGCCAGCAGCTTGCGTAGCGGGGCGCTGATTACAGATACGCAGTATTTT. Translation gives CASSLRSGALITDTQYF.

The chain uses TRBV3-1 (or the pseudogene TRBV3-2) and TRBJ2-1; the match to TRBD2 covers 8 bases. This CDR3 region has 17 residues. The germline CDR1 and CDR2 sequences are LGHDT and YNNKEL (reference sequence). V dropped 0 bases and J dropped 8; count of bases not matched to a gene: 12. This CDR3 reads CASSQDPQGLARYEQFF. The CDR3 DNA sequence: TGTGCCAGCAGCCAAGATCCCCAAGGACTAGCAAGGTATGAGCAGTTCTTC.

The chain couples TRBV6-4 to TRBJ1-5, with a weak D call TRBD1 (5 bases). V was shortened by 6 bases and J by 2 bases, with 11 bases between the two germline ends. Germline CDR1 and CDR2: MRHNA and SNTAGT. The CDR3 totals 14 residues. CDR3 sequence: CASSREVGNQPQHF. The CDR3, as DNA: TGTGCCAGCAGCAGGGAAGTCGGCAATCAGCCCCAGCATTTT.